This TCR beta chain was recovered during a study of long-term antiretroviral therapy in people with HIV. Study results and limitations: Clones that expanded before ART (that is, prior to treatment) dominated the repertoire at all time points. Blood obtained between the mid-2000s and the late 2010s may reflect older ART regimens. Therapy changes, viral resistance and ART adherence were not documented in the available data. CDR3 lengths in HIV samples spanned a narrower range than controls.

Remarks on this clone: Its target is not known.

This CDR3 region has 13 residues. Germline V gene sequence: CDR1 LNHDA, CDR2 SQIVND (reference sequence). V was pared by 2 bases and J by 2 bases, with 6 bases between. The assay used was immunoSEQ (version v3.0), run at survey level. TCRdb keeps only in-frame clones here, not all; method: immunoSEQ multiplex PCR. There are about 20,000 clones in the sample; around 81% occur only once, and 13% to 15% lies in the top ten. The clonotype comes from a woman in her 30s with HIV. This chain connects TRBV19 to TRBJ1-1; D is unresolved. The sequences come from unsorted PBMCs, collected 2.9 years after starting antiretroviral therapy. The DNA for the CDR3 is TGTGCCAGTAGTATAACAAGTAACACTGAAGCTTTCTTT. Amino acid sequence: CASSITSNTEAFF.